This is a list of T cell receptor beta chains from one sample in a study of response to subunit inactivated influenza vaccine. TCRdb recomputed calls from the RT-PCR reads with MiXCR, one row per CDR3 protein. The repertoire holds about 540,000 distinct CDR3 sequences, 11% to 15% seen once, with more than 9.5% in the top ten. The specimen was PBMCs from blood, collected 11 to 12 days after vaccination. Every receptor here comes from a man aged 45 to 65 who received an inactivated influenza vaccine. The CDR3 runs from the conserved cysteine through the conserved F or W. The D gene is left open where the match is weak. Size tells how often a clone was seen (once, few, many) or the class of an expanded clone, and some rows leave it out.

J	V	D	size	CDR3	DNA
TRBJ2-1	TRBV3-1	-	few	CASSQVINEQFF	TGTGCCAGCAGCCAAGTTATTAATGAGCAGTTCTTC
TRBJ2-7	TRBV27	-	-	CASSSVPHYEQYF	TGTGCCAGCAGCTCAGTTCCTCACTACGAGCAGTACTTC
TRBJ2-2	TRBV9	-	few	CASSVAPGSNTGELFF	TGTGCCAGCAGCGTAGCTCCCGGGTCGAACACCGGGGAGCTGTTTTTT
TRBJ2-7	TRBV3-1	-	-	CASSQPTRSREQYF	TGTGCCAGCAGCCAACCGACTAGGTCGAGGGAGCAGTACTTC
TRBJ1-4	TRBV12-3/TRBV12-4	TRBD1	few	CASSDDRGFFGEKLFF	TGTGCCAGCAGTGATGACAGGGGGTTCTTCGGTGAAAAACTGTTTTTT
TRBJ2-7	TRBV29-1	TRBD1	many	CSVEDRTGGMDEQYF	TGCAGCGTTGAAGACAGGACAGGGGGAATGGACGAGCAGTACTTC
TRBJ2-1	TRBV4-3	-	-	CASSQEWRVRGVEQFF	TGCGCCAGCAGCCAAGAGTGGCGGGTGAGGGGGGTTGAGCAGTTCTTC
TRBJ2-1	TRBV15	-	-	CATSRGALVYNEQFF	TGTGCCACCAGCAGAGGGGCCCTCGTGTACAATGAGCAGTTCTTC
TRBJ1-2	TRBV7-2	-	many	CASSLGAGYGYTF	TGTGCCAGCAGCTTAGGTGCGGGGTATGGCTACACCTTC
TRBJ1-2	TRBV3-1	TRBD1	-	CASSPPGGSGYTF	TGTGCCAGCAGCCCACCAGGGGGCAGCGGCTACACCTTC
TRBJ2-3	TRBV7-2	TRBD1	-	CASSSSQGATDTQYF	TGTGCCAGCAGCTCCTCACAGGGGGCTACAGATACGCAGTATTTT
TRBJ2-1	TRBV28	TRBD2	few	CASSPAGTSGRRDEQFF	TGTGCCAGCAGTCCGGCCGGGACTAGCGGGAGGCGGGATGAGCAGTTCTTC
TRBJ2-5	TRBV28	TRBD2	few	CASSPRLAGKETQYF	TGTGCCAGCAGTCCCAGACTAGCGGGGAAAGAGACCCAGTACTTC
TRBJ2-3	TRBV4-3	-	-	CASSQRVLDTQYF	TGCGCCAGCAGCCAAAGGGTCTTAGATACGCAGTATTTT
TRBJ2-7	TRBV10-3	-	few	CAISPGSYEQYF	TGTGCCATCAGCCCAGGGTCCTACGAGCAGTACTTC
TRBJ2-3	TRBV10-2	-	many	CASSEFQGTDTQYF	TGCGCCAGCAGTGAGTTCCAGGGCACAGATACGCAGTATTTT
TRBJ1-1	TRBV18	-	-	CASSPQRQTNTEAFF	TGTGCCAGCTCACCACAACGACAGACGAACACTGAAGCTTTCTTT
TRBJ2-5	TRBV9	-	-	CASSTAPFMETQYF	TGTGCCAGCAGTACGGCCCCCTTTATGGAGACCCAGTACTTC
TRBJ1-1	TRBV18	TRBD1	-	CASSPRRGGSDTEAFF	TGTGCCAGCTCACCACGCAGGGGGGGATCGGACACTGAAGCTTTCTTT
TRBJ1-2	TRBV20-1	-	many	CSARGQNYGYTF	TGCAGTGCTAGAGGTCAGAACTATGGCTACACCTTC
TRBJ1-2	TRBV7-9	-	-	CASSSQWMPGYTF	TGTGCCAGCAGCTCCCAATGGATGCCGGGCTACACCTTC
TRBJ2-3	TRBV30	-	once	CAWSVVRDTQYF	TGTGCCTGGAGTGTAGTGCGGGATACGCAGTATTTT
TRBJ2-5	TRBV15	-	-	CATSRDWGRRETQYF	TGTGCCACCAGCAGAGACTGGGGCCGCAGGGAGACCCAGTACTTC
TRBJ2-1	TRBV29-1	-	many	CSVVSYNEQFF	TGCAGCGTTGTTTCTTACAATGAGCAGTTCTTC
TRBJ2-7	TRBV18	TRBD1	few	CASSPQGTGAGEQYF	TGTGCCAGCTCACCACAAGGGACAGGCGCCGGCGAGCAGTACTTC
TRBJ1-6	TRBV5-1	-	many	CASSLEPDGANSPLHF	TGCGCCAGCAGCTTGGAGCCGGACGGAGCGAATTCACCCCTCCACTTT
TRBJ2-3	TRBV5-1	-	few	CASSQQEPTDTQYF	TGCGCCAGCAGCCAACAGGAGCCCACAGATACGCAGTATTTT
TRBJ1-1	TRBV9	-	few	CASSVEPQENTEAFF	TGTGCCAGCAGCGTAGAACCCCAGGAGAACACTGAAGCTTTCTTT
TRBJ1-5	TRBV7-2	TRBD1	-	CASSLEQGGSQPQHF	TGTGCCAGCAGCTTAGAACAGGGGGGCAGTCAGCCCCAGCATTTT
TRBJ1-3	TRBV7-2	-	few	CASSLAPGNTIYF	TGTGCCAGCAGCTTAGCCCCAGGAAACACCATATATTTT
TRBJ2-6	TRBV9	-	few	CASSAGLASSGANVLTF	TGTGCCAGCAGCGCGGGACTCGCCAGCTCTGGGGCCAACGTCCTGACTTTC
TRBJ2-5	TRBV29-1	TRBD1	few	CSVPPTGVGETQYF	TGCAGCGTCCCCCCGACAGGGGTAGGAGAGACCCAGTACTTC
TRBJ2-1	TRBV5-6	TRBD2	-	CASSLDSSGRMDEQFF	TGTGCCAGCAGCTTGGATAGTAGCGGGAGGATGGATGAGCAGTTCTTC
TRBJ2-1	TRBV28	TRBD2	many	CASSLFPQRGTSARGSYNEQFF	TGTGCCAGCAGTTTATTTCCCCAGCGCGGGACTAGCGCCCGGGGCTCCTACAATGAGCAGTTCTTC
TRBJ2-7	TRBV29-1	-	few	CSVDLGFTHEQYF	TGCAGCGTTGATCTAGGGTTTACCCACGAGCAGTACTTC
TRBJ2-3	TRBV10-3	-	-	CAISEDGTDTQYF	TGTGCCATCAGTGAAGATGGCACAGATACGCAGTATTTT
TRBJ2-1	TRBV20-1	TRBD2	few	CSAGLAGGVGTYNEQFF	TGCAGTGCTGGACTAGCGGGAGGGGTGGGGACCTACAATGAGCAGTTCTTC
TRBJ2-2	TRBV6-2/TRBV6-3	-	few	CASSPYTANTGELFF	TGTGCCAGCAGTCCCTATACAGCTAACACCGGGGAGCTGTTTTTT
TRBJ1-3	TRBV11-2	-	few	CASSLASPGNTIYF	TGTGCCAGCAGCTTGGCCAGTCCTGGAAACACCATATATTTT
TRBJ1-5	TRBV20-1	-	few	CSAQSSGANGPQHF	TGCAGTGCCCAGAGTTCAGGGGCTAACGGGCCCCAGCATTTT
TRBJ2-2	TRBV6-1	TRBD2	-	CASSQTSGRVSGELFF	TGTGCCAGCAGTCAGACTAGCGGGAGGGTTAGCGGGGAGCTGTTTTTT
TRBJ2-1	TRBV4-3	TRBD1	-	CASSQGQGREQFF	TGCGCCAGCAGCCAGGGACAGGGAAGAGAGCAGTTCTTC
TRBJ2-2	TRBV28	-	few	CASSLILSSGTGELFF	TGTGCCAGCAGTTTAATTTTAAGCAGCGGCACCGGGGAGCTGTTTTTT
TRBJ2-3	TRBV18	-	once	CASSPLAADADTQYF	TGTGCCAGCTCACCACTCGCGGCGGATGCAGATACGCAGTATTTT